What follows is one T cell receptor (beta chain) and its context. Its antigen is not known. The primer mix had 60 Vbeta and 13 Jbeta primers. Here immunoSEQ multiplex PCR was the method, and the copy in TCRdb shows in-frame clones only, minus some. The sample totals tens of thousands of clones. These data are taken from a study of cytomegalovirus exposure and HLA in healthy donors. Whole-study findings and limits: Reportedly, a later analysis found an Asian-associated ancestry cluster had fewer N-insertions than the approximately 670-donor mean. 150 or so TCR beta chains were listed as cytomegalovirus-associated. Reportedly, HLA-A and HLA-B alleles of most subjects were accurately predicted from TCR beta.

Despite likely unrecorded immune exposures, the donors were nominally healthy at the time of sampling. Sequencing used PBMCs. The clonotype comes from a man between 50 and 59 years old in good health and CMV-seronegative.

The chain's CDR3 is CAISNRGGDQPQHF. As DNA, the CDR3 is TGTGCCATCAGCAACAGGGGGGGGGATCAGCCCCAGCATTTT. This chain connects TRBV10-3 to TRBJ1-5; TRBD1 matches 8 bases. This CDR3 has 14 residues. CDR1 is ENHRY and CDR2 is SYGVKD in the germline V gene. The J segment lost 5 bases and the V segment lost 6 bases, leaving 6 bases of the junction unmatched.